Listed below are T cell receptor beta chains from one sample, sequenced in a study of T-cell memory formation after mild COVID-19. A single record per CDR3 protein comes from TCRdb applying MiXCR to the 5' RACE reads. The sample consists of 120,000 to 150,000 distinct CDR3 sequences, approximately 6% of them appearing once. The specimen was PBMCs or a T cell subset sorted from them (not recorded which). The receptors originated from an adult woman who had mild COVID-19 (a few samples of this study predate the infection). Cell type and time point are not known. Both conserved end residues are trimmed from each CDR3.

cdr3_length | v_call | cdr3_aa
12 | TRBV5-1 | ASSLYGTGEAAF
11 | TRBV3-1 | ASSLGHIDEQY
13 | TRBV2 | ASRDQALSGNTIY
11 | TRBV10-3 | AISENDNQPQH
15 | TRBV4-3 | ASSPSPGLAGKDEQF
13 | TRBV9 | ASSVGSLAKNIQY
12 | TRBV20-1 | SARAAGSNQPQH
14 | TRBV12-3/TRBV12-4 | ASSSLSGGPINEQF
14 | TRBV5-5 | ASSLPERLVWDEQF
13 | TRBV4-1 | ASSQDRQLNYGYT
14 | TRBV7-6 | ASSPGLTRTLYGYT
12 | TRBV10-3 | AISEGGRANEQF
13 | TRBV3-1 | ASSQDGTSTDTQY
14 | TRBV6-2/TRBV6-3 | ASSLSGTRYTGELF
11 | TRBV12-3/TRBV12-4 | ASGGGSYNEQF
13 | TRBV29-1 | SVVRGTGLKSEQY
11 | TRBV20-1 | SARPTSRETQY